The clone carrying this T cell receptor beta chain was seen a handful of times. The ends lost 0 bases at V and 5 bases at J; junction bases unmatched: 5. Germline V gives CDR1 SGHNT, CDR2 YYREEE (reference sequence). This CDR3 is 15 amino acids long. The entry originates in a study of blood T cell repertoires in COVID-19. Study information: T cells, B-cell-depleted T cells, or PBMCs supplied cDNA or gDNA.

Method: immunoSEQ multiplex PCR; TCRdb's copy keeps in-frame clones and lacks some. The sample lists 150,000 to 200,000 clones; more than 65% were seen once. In assigning cohorts, the study relied on participant-reported clinical history. Cohort 3 recovered donors had two negative PCRs, clearance, or symptom resolution. The rearrangement uses TRBV5-4 and TRBJ1-1; 9 bases are a match to TRBD1. The sequence was obtained from a man in his forties who had recovered from COVID-19. The sequenced material came from PBMCs or T cells enriched from blood (not recorded which). CDR3 sequence: CASSLEGTGFTEAFF. CDR3 in DNA: TGTGCCAGCAGCTTGGAGGGGACAGGGTTTACTGAAGCTTTCTTT.